Sequencing of this TCR beta chain was carried out in a study of T cell repertoires in cytomegalovirus infection. Across the study: From public TCR beta signatures came an indication of both CMV infection and matching HLA type.

Overall study results and limits: HLA-C-restricted CMV-specific TCR beta clonotypes prevailed in the ex vivo response.

TCRdb processed the reads anew with MiXCR; each CDR3 protein has one entry. The sample carries about 890,000 distinct CDR3 sequences, approximately 31% recorded once. Trimming took off 4 bases at V and 2 bases at J, with 9 bases between the two ends. Germline CDR1 and CDR2: MNHEY and SVGEGT. The CDR3 length is 13 residues. Comment on this clonotype: Its antigen is not known.

The V and J genes are TRBV6-2 or TRBV6-3 and TRBJ2-7; tentatively, D is TRBD1 (5 bases). Sequencing used cultured CD8+ T cells from PBMCs, obtained from culture after CMV antigen stimulation. The source of this sequence is a human donor in good health (CMV status not recorded). Some clones in this sample may be carry-over from other donors' samples. In nucleotides, the CDR3 is TGTGCCAGCAGTTGGGCCAGGGCCTACGAGCAGTACGTC. The encoded protein is CASSWARAYEQYV.